The clone carrying this TCR beta chain showed up many times. Its specificity is not known. The data originate from a study of response to subunit inactivated influenza vaccine. General study results and limits: There was a suggestion from the authors that each seasonal influenza vaccination recruits few new T cells.

TCRdb itself ran the RT-PCR reads through MiXCR, one entry per CDR3 protein. The table has about 190,000 distinct CDR3 sequences, around an eighth seen once; the top ten hold roughly 26%. The trim removed 6 bases at V and 1 base at J, leaving 3 bases unmatched. Germline V gives CDR1 MDHEN, CDR2 SYDVKM. CDR3 size: 15 residues. Sequenced material: CD8+ T cells sorted from PBMCs, taken 5 days after vaccination. The origin of this receptor is a man aged 45-60 years who received an inactivated influenza vaccine. The chain employs TRBV28 and TRBJ2-3, with TRBD2 matching over 11 bases. The CDR3 spells CASRMTSGGTDTQYF. CDR3 DNA sequence: TGTGCCAGCAGGATGACTAGCGGGGGCACAGATACGCAGTATTTT.